Given below is one T cell receptor (beta chain) in context. Its antigen is unknown. The data were taken from a study of vaccination effects on CD4 cells after COVID-19. After removal of 5 bases from V and 2 bases from J, the junction contained 6 bases not matched to a gene. CDR1 and CDR2 (germline): SSHAT, FNYEAQ (reference sequence). CDR3 length: 15 residues. Antigen-specific CD4+ T cells expanded by the ViraFEST assay with viral peptide pools were then sequenced. Culture lasted about 11 days before CD4+ T cell isolation. Participants were given two doses of BNT162b2 or mRNA-1273 vaccine. Vaccine recipients, nucleocapsid antibody negative, had no prior SARS-CoV-2 infection. About 2 million PBMC per well received 10 IU/ml IL-2 and approximately 11 ug/ml peptides in culture. Days 3 and 7 saw half the medium replaced with IL-2 medium. General study points: Vaccine- and infection-induced clones showed marked clonal contraction late following vaccination.

TCRdb's copy holds only in-frame clones and misses some; the assay was immunoSEQ multiplex PCR. The table shows about 28,000 clones, with approximately 71% occurring only once. This specimen was CD4+ T cells from PBMCs cultured with HCoV-NL63 spike peptides, taken after COVID-19 vaccination. The chain recombines TRBV7-7 with TRBJ2-5, with TRBD2 matching over 9 bases. This sequence was found in a human donor who received a COVID-19 vaccine. CDR3 sequence: CASSPKTSGQETQYF. CDR3 DNA: TGTGCCAGCAGCCCAAAGACTAGCGGACAAGAGACCCAGTACTTC.